Each of the 16 T cell receptor beta chains below was sequenced from the same sample in a study of cytomegalovirus exposure and HLA in healthy donors. Profiling relied on immunoSEQ multiplex PCR, and the TCRdb table lists in-frame clones only, not all of them. The table includes around 230,000 clones, approximately 83% detected once. Sequencing input: PBMCs. All receptors derive from a woman younger than 45 in good health and CMV-seropositive.

V usage is TRBV5-1 and J usage is TRBJ2-1; 14 bases fit TRBD2. Germline V lookup: CDR1 SGHRS, CDR2 YFSETQ. The trim removed 3 bases at V and 9 bases at J, leaving 5 bases unmatched. The CDR3 covers 15 residues. CDR3 nucleotide sequence: TGCGCCAGCAGCTCGGGACTAGCGGGAGATAGTGAGCAGTTCTTC. Protein product: CASSSGLAGDSEQFF.

This clone turned up a few times. The chain links TRBV7-2 to TRBJ2-7; perhaps TRBD1 as D (6 bases). CDR1 is SGHTA, CDR2 FQGNSA, per germline. The CDR3 totals 16 residues. V was pared by 2 bases and J by 0 bases, with 14 bases between. CDR3 bases: TGTGCCAGCAGCTTATGGGCGAGGGGGAGCTCCTACGAGCAGTACTTC. This gives the protein CASSLWARGSSYEQYF.

The chain is built from TRBV18 and TRBJ2-2; 10 bases are shared with TRBD1. CDR3 length equals 16 residues. Germline CDR1 is KGHSH and CDR2 is LQKENI. The trim removed 4 bases at V and 4 bases at J, leaving 6 bases unmatched. The DNA of the CDR3 is TGTGCCAGCTCACGCGGACAGGGGGTTGGCACCGGGGAGCTGTTTTTT. Translation: CASSRGQGVGTGELFF.

This sequence joins TRBV7-3 and TRBJ2-3; D may be TRBD1 (5 bases). Trimming shortened V by 3 bases and J by 2 bases, and 12 bases separated the two germline ends. Per the germline V gene, CDR1 is SGHTA and CDR2 is FQGTGA. The CDR3 extends over 15 amino acids. CDR3 sequence reads: CASSFMGLITDTQYF. The CDR3 DNA reads as TGTGCCAGCAGCTTTATGGGGCTTATCACAGATACGCAGTATTTT.

CDR3 nucleotide sequence: TGTGCCAGCAGCTTAGTAGGGGCGGTGGAGACCCAGTACTTC. Its translation is CASSLVGAVETQYF. The chain combines TRBV11-2 with TRBJ2-5; D perhaps matches TRBD1 (5 bases). CDR1 and CDR2 (germline): SGHAT, FQNNGV. The V gene lost 1 base and the J gene lost 5 bases, with 11 bases spanning the gap. The CDR3 is made up of 14 amino acids.

This chain uses TRBV25-1 with TRBJ2-7, with 8 positions matching TRBD1. Trimming took 4 bases from V and 4 from J; bases not matched to a gene: 6. There are 14 residues in the CDR3. The V gene's germline CDR1 is MGHDK and CDR2 SYGVNS. For the CDR3, the DNA is TGTGCCAGCAGTGGGGGGCAGGGGGCGTACGAGCAGTACTTC. It yields the protein CASSGGQGAYEQYF.

Notes on this clone: Other nucleotide sequences from this sample produce the same CDR3. This sequence joins TRBV5-1 and TRBJ2-5; D perhaps matches TRBD1 (6 bases). The CDR3 contains 14 residues. V was clipped by 0 bases and J by 2 bases, with 8 bases between them. Germline-derived CDR1 and CDR2 are SGHRS and YFSETQ. The CDR3 nucleotides are TGCGCCAGCAGCTTGGCAGGGGTGCAAGAGACCCAGTACTTC. Protein product: CASSLAGVQETQYF.

The chain uses TRBV5-1 and TRBJ1-4; 7 positions agree with TRBD1. J lost 8 bases, V lost 6 bases, and 7 bases had no gene match. Germline V CDR1 and CDR2: SGHRS, YFSETQ. The length of the CDR3 is 13 residues. CDR3 nucleotides: TGCGCCAGCAAACCCGACAGGGAGGAAAAACTGTTTTTT. Translating it yields CASKPDREEKLFF.

The rearrangement joins TRBV7-8 to TRBJ2-3; 7 bases are shared with TRBD1. Germline V gene sequence: CDR1 SGHVS, CDR2 FQNEAQ. CDR3 length: 14 residues. The J segment lost 4 bases and the V segment lost 10 bases, leaving 11 bases of the junction unmatched. The CDR3 nucleotides read TGTGCCACCAAGGTAGGGGGCTTGGCAGATACGCAGTATTTT. Translated: CATKVGGLADTQYF.

This clone was seen more than once but under ten times. CDR3: CASSPLPGGVYGYTF. In DNA form, the CDR3 reads TGTGCCAGCAGCCCGCTACCGGGAGGAGTCTATGGCTACACCTTC. The rearrangement joins TRBV9 to TRBJ1-2, with D unresolved. The CDR3 runs 15 residues. The V and J ends lost 4 bases and 4 bases respectively, with 17 bases between them. CDR1 SGDLS and CDR2 YYNGEE come from the germline V gene.

The chain is built from TRBV4-1 and TRBJ2-7; D is possibly TRBD2 (5 bases). CDR1 is MGHRA, CDR2 YSYEKL, per germline. V gave up 4 bases and J gave up 3 bases, with 10 bases separating them. This CDR3 comprises 13 residues. The CDR3 sequence is CASSLGVNYEQYF. The CDR3 bases are TGCGCCAGCAGCCTCGGGGTCAACTACGAGCAGTACTTC.

In its sample, this clone was seen once. The rearrangement joins TRBV6-6 to TRBJ2-4; 11 nucleotides match TRBD2. Germline V gives CDR1 MNHNY, CDR2 SVGAGI (reference sequence). There are 16 residues in the CDR3. V dropped 7 bases and J dropped 5; count of bases not matched to a gene: 10. The CDR3 nucleotides are TGTGCCAGCAACGAAGTGGGACTAGCGGTAGAAAACATTCAGTACTTC. It yields the protein CASNEVGLAVENIQYF.

The chain uses TRBV29-1 and TRBJ1-2; possibly TRBD1 for D (6 bases). V was cut by 4 bases and J by 4 bases, with 13 bases left in between. Germline loops: CDR1 SQVTM, CDR2 ANQGSEA. This CDR3 is built from 13 residues. CDR3 amino acids: CSVVAQGSYGYTF. The CDR3, as DNA: TGCAGCGTTGTAGCCCAGGGGTCCTATGGCTACACCTTC.

About this clone: Other DNA sequences in this specimen translate into the identical CDR3. The chain couples TRBV5-1 to TRBJ2-7; the D gene is possibly TRBD1 (5 bases). The CDR3 sequence is 13 residues long. Germline CDR1 is SGHRS and CDR2 is YFSETQ. Between the trimmed V and J ends, which lost 1 base and 2 bases, there was a span of 7 bases. The DNA of the CDR3 is TGCGCCAGCAGCTTGACAGGCGCCTACGAGCAGTACTTC. This translates into CASSLTGAYEQYF.

V is TRBV18 and J is TRBJ1-4; TRBD1 aligns across 8 bases. The V gene's germline CDR1 is KGHSH and CDR2 LQKENI. The CDR3 is made up of 15 amino acids. V was pared by 2 bases and J by 10 bases, with 9 bases of the junction left unmatched. CDR3 DNA: TGTGCCAGCTCACCAGTGGAACAGGGGGAAGGAAAACTGTTTTTT. Translating it yields CASSPVEQGEGKLFF.

The chain couples TRBV5-6 to TRBJ2-1; the D is unclear. Germline V gene data show CDR1 as SGHDT and CDR2 as YYEEEE. The V end lost 1 base, the J end lost 0 bases, and 14 bases lay between the germline ends. This CDR3 spans 17 amino acids. DNA for the CDR3: TGTGCCAGCAGCTTGATATTACTATCGGGCTCCTACAATGAGCAGTTCTTC. Protein sequence: CASSLILLSGSYNEQFF.